One and the same sample provided the 11 T cell receptor beta chains below, sequenced in a study of radiation and T cells in renal cell carcinoma. Specified time point: baseline pretreatment blood. Treatment denoted: 15 Gy SBRT to primary tumor, nephrectomy 4 weeks later. The data were produced by immunoSEQ multiplex PCR, yet TCRdb's version contains in-frame clones alone and is incomplete. The repertoire holds 150,000 or so clones, 70% to 90% seen once, with around 12% in the top ten. Sample: blood, taken from a patient whose treatment included radiotherapy and nephrectomy. All receptors come from a woman aged 45-59 years with renal cell carcinoma.

The chain employs TRBV2 and TRBJ2-4; 8 bases are shared with TRBD1. Trimming cost V 6 bases and J 3 bases; bases outside gene matches: 7. The CDR3 totals 15 residues. Germline V gene data show CDR1 as SNHLY and CDR2 as FYNNEI. The chain's CDR3 is CASRASGTGKNIQYF. In DNA form, the CDR3 reads TGTGCCAGCAGGGCTTCCGGGACAGGCAAAAACATTCAGTACTTC.

V is TRBV4-3 and J is TRBJ1-1; 10 positions agree with TRBD1. Trimming at V came to 3 bases and at J to 3 bases, leaving 1 base not matched to a gene. Per germline, CDR1 LGHNA and CDR2 YSLEER. CDR3 length: 14 amino acids. The CDR3 DNA sequence: TGCGCCAGCAGCCAGACAGGGGGCTACACTGAAGCTTTCTTT. Its translation: CASSQTGGYTEAFF.

Here the CDR3 reads CASSDDRRTGNTIYF. The CDR3 coding sequence is TGTGCCAGCAGCGACGACAGGAGAACTGGAAACACCATATATTTT. The chain has TRBV5-8 and TRBJ1-3; a weak D match, TRBD1 (6 bases). Trimming took 4 bases from V and 2 from J, leaving 13 bases between them. The CDR3 runs to 15 residues. CDR1 is SGHTS, CDR2 YDEGEE, per germline.

V is TRBV6-5 and J is TRBJ2-7; TRBD1 matches 10 bases. The CDR3 covers 15 residues. After removal of 7 bases from V and 0 bases from J, the junction contained 6 bases not matched to a gene. Germline V gene data show CDR1 as MNHEY and CDR2 as SVGAGI. In nucleotides, the CDR3 is TGTGCCAGCACCACACGGACAGGGGGCTCCTACGAGCAGTACTTC. Its translation is CASTTRTGGSYEQYF.

V usage is TRBV5-4 and J usage is TRBJ1-1, with D perhaps matching TRBD1 (5 bases). The CDR3 spans 18 residues. The ends were cut back, 4 bases at V and 0 bases at J, with 22 bases in the middle. Germline V gene lookup returns CDR1 SGHNT and CDR2 YYREEE (reference sequence). The DNA of the CDR3 is TGTGCCAGCAGCGATACCTATGGGGCGGGGGTGATGAACACTGAAGCTTTCTTT. Protein product: CASSDTYGAGVMNTEAFF. Together with reference TRBV5-4 and TRBJ1-1, the CDR3 gives the full variable domain: ETGVTQSPTHLIKTRGQQVTLRCSSQSGHNTVSWYQQALGQGPQFIFQYYREEENGRGNFPPRFSGLQFPNYSSELNVNALELDDSALYLCASSDTYGAGVMNTEAFFGQGTRLTVV.

The chain combines TRBV6-6 with TRBJ1-1; possibly TRBD1 for D (5 bases). The germline V and J ends were trimmed by 2 bases and 1 base, with 8 bases remaining between them. The CDR3 runs 14 residues. Germline CDR1 and CDR2: MNHNY and SVGAGI (reference sequence). CDR3 protein: CASSYGAGNTEAFF. CDR3 bases: TGTGCCAGCAGTTACGGGGCAGGGAACACTGAAGCTTTCTTT.

The rearrangement links TRBV29-1 to TRBJ1-2, with D possibly matching TRBD1 (5 bases). This CDR3 has 12 amino acids. The V end was cut by 4 bases, the J end by 7 bases, with 13 bases between. Germline V gene data show CDR1 as SQVTM and CDR2 as ANQGSEA. Here the CDR3 reads CSVGIGTSGYTF. The CDR3, as DNA: TGCAGCGTTGGTATAGGGACTTCTGGCTACACCTTC.

This clone has a handful of counts. This chain connects TRBV30 to TRBJ1-4, with D unclear. Between the trimmed V and J ends, which lost 3 bases and 3 bases, there was a span of 5 bases. The germline gives CDR1 GTSNPN, CDR2 SVGIG (reference sequence). This CDR3 spans 12 amino acids. This chain's CDR3 is CAWRGANEKLFF. The CDR3 region has the DNA TGTGCCTGGAGGGGTGCTAATGAAAAACTGTTTTTT.

This clone was detected only once. The chain combines TRBV7-2 with TRBJ1-2; 10 bases map to TRBD1. V gave up 1 base and J gave up 5 bases; unmatched junction bases: 1. Germline CDR1 and CDR2: SGHTA and FQGNSA. The CDR3 loop spans 14 amino acids. The CDR3 DNA is TGTGCCAGCAGCTTAGAGGGACAGGGGTATGGCTACACCTTC. It specifies CASSLEGQGYGYTF.

This chain connects TRBV11-3 to TRBJ1-1; D call uncertain. This CDR3 has 13 residues. The ends were cut back, 0 bases at V and 2 bases at J, with 4 bases in the middle. Germline assignment: CDR1 SGHNT and CDR2 YENEEA. The chain's CDR3 is CASSLDSNTEAFF. As DNA, the CDR3 is TGTGCCAGCAGCTTAGACAGCAACACTGAAGCTTTCTTT.

The chain links TRBV11-2 to TRBJ2-2; 12 positions match TRBD2. The CDR3 loop spans 16 amino acids. J gave up 4 bases and V 2 bases, and 2 bases lay outside the gene matches. Germline CDR1 SGHAT, CDR2 FQNNGV. DNA for the CDR3: TGTGCCAGCAGCTTACGGACTAGCGGGGCCACCGGGGAGCTGTTTTTT. Residues: CASSLRTSGATGELFF.